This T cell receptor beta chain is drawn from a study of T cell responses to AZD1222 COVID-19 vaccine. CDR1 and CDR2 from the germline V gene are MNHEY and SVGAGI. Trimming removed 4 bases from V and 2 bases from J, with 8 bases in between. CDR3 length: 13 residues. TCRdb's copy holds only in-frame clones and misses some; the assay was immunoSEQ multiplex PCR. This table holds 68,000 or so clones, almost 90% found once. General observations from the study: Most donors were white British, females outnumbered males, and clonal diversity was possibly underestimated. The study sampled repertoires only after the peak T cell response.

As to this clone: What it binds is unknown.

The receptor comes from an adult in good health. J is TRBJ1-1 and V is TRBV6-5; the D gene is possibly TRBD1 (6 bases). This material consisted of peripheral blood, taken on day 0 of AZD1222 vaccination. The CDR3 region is CASSLQGNTEAFF. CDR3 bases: TGTGCCAGCAGTTTACAGGGTAACACTGAAGCTTTCTTT.